This entry concerns a single TCR beta chain. What it recognizes is unknown. This CDR3 has 12 residues. The ends were cut back, 0 bases at V and 8 bases at J, with 7 bases in the middle. Germline V gene data show CDR1 as MGHRA and CDR2 as YSYEKL. The data derive from a study of T cell repertoires in cytomegalovirus infection. TCRdb reanalysed the reads using MiXCR and keeps one entry per CDR3 protein. The sample has hundreds of thousands of distinct CDR3 sequences, roughly 30% seen once. This TCR derives from a human donor in good health (CMV status not recorded). Some clones in this sample may be carry-over from other donors' samples. This chain uses TRBV4-1 with TRBJ1-2, with D unresolved. The starting material was cultured CD8+ T cells from PBMCs, obtained from culture after CMV antigen stimulation. The CDR3 loop reads CASSQDASGYTF. The CDR3 DNA is TGCGCCAGCAGCCAAGATGCATCGGGCTACACCTTC.